This is a list of T cell receptor beta chains from one sample in a study of cytomegalovirus exposure and HLA in healthy donors. Assay: immunoSEQ multiplex PCR; the TCRdb copy retains only in-frame clones and omits some. The sample holds about 140,000 clones. The sequencing sample was made of PBMCs. The origin of the receptors is a man aged 40-49 years in good health and CMV-seronegative. Both conserved end residues are part of each CDR3. Each record gives: D gene, V gene, J gene, CDR3 protein, CDR3 DNA. A D gene is named only where the DNA matches it firmly.

TRBD1,TRBV6-5,TRBJ2-7,CASRPQGAYEQYF,TGTGCCAGCAGGCCGCAGGGGGCCTACGAGCAGTACTTC
-,TRBV20-1,TRBJ2-5,CSLPRFPTQYF,TGCAGTTTACCCCGGTTCCCAACCCAGTACTTC
-,TRBV9,TRBJ2-5,CASSVVGEETQYF,TGTGCCAGCAGCGTAGTAGGGGAAGAGACCCAGTACTTC
-,TRBV6-5,TRBJ1-4,CASSPTVVAEKLFF,TGTGCCAGCAGTCCGACAGTTGTGGCTGAAAAACTGTTTTTT
-,TRBV7-9,TRBJ1-6,CASSLSAASSYNSPLHF,TGTGCCAGCAGCTTGTCGGCCGCTAGCTCCTATAATTCACCCCTCCACTTT
TRBD1,TRBV9,TRBJ1-1,CASSPTSRGRTEAFF,TGTGCCAGCAGCCCTACGTCCAGGGGGCGGACTGAAGCTTTCTTT
-,TRBV28,TRBJ1-2,CASSSTGRWADGYTF,TGTGCCAGCAGCTCGACCGGTCGCTGGGCAGATGGCTACACCTTC
-,TRBV5-1,TRBJ2-1,CASSLANPGANEQFF,TGCGCCAGCAGCTTGGCCAACCCAGGGGCCAATGAGCAGTTCTTC
-,TRBV9,TRBJ1-1,CASSVGLANTEAFF,TGTGCCAGCAGCGTAGGGCTTGCGAACACTGAAGCTTTCTTT
TRBD1,TRBV12-5,TRBJ1-4,CASGPGQASHEKLFF,TGTGCTAGTGGCCCCGGACAGGCGTCTCATGAAAAACTGTTTTTT
TRBD1,TRBV14,TRBJ2-2,CASSLDRGTGELFF,TGTGCCAGCAGCCTCGACAGGGGCACCGGGGAGCTGTTTTTT
TRBD2,TRBV27,TRBJ2-1,CASTVRGDNEQFF,TGTGCCAGCACCGTGCGGGGGGACAATGAGCAGTTCTTC
-,TRBV11-2,TRBJ1-2,CASSLEQIYGYTF,TGTGCCAGCAGCTTAGAACAGATCTATGGCTACACCTTC
-,TRBV5-1,TRBJ2-3,CASSMVNSGSTDTQYF,TGCGCCAGCAGCATGGTTAATTCAGGCAGCACAGATACGCAGTATTTT
-,TRBV12-5,TRBJ2-1,CASGLGLDNEQFF,TGTGCTAGTGGTTTGGGGCTGGACAATGAGCAGTTCTTC
-,TRBV19,TRBJ1-5,CASTSLRGFGQPQHF,TGTGCCAGTACCTCCCTCAGGGGTTTTGGTCAGCCCCAGCATTTT